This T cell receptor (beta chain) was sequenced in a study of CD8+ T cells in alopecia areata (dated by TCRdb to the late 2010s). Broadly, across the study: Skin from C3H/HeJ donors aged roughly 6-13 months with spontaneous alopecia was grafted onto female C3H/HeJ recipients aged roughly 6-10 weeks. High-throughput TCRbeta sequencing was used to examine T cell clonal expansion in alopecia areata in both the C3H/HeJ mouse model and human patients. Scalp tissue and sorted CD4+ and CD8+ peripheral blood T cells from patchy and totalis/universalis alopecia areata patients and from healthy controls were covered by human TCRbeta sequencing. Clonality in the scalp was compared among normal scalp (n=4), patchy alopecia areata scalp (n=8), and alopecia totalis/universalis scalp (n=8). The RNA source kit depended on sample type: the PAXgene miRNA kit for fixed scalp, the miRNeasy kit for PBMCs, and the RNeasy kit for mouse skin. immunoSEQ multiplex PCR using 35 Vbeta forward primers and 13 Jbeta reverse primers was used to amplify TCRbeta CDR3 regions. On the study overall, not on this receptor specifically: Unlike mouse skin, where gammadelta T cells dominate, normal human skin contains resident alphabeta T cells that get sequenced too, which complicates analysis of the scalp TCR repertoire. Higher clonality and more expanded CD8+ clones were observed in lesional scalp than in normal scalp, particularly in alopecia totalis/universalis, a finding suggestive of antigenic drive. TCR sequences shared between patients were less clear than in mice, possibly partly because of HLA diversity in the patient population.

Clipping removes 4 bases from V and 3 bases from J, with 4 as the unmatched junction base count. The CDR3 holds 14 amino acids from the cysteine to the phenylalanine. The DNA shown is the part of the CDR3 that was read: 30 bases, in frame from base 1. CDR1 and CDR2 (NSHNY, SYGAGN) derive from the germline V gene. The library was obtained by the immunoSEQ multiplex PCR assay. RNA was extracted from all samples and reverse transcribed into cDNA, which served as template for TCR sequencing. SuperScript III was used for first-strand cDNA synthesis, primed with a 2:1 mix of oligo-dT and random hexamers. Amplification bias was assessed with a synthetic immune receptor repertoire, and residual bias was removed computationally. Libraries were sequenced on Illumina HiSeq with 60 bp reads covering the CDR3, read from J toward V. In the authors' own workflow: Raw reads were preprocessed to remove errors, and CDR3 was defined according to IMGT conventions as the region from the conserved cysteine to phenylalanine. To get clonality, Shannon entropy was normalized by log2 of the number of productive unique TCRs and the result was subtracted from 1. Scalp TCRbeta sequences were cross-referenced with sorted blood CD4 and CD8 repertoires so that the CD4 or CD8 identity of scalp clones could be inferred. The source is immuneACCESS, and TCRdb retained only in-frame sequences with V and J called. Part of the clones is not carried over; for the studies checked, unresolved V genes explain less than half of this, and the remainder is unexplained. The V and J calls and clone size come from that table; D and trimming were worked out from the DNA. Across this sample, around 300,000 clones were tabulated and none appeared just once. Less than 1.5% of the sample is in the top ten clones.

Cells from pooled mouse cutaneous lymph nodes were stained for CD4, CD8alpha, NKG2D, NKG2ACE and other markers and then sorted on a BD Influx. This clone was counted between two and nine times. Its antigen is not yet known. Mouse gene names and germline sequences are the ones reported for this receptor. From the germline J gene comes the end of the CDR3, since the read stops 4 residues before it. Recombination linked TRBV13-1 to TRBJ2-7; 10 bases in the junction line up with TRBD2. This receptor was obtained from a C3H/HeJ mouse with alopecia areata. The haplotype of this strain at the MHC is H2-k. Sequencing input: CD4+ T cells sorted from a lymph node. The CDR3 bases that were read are TGTGCCAGCAGTAAACTGGGGGGGGGCTAT. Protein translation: CASSKLGGGY. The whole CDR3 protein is CASSKLGGGYEQYF.